The 2 T cell receptor beta chains listed next were all sequenced from one sample in a study of blood T cell repertoires in COVID-19. Some clones are missing from TCRdb's copy, which holds only in-frame ones; the method was immunoSEQ multiplex PCR. The profile shows over 600,000 clones, about nine tenths of them singletons. Sequences were obtained from peripheral blood. Receptors originate from a woman under 30 with acute or convalescent COVID-19.

The chain carries TRBV9 and TRBJ2-1; 7 bases align to TRBD1. The germline CDR1 and CDR2 sequences are SGDLS and YYNGEE. The CDR3 length is 16 residues. The V segment lost 3 bases and the J segment 4 bases; nucleotides outside the gene matches: 10. The CDR3 DNA reads as TGTGCCAGCAGCGCGTATCACAGGGGCCATTACAATGAGCAGTTCTTC. Its translation is CASSAYHRGHYNEQFF.

This clone was counted a single time. The chain employs TRBV12-5 and TRBJ1-5; D possibly corresponds to TRBD1 (5 bases). The CDR3 length is 15 residues. Germline values: CDR1 LGHNT, CDR2 FRNRAP. V dropped 1 base and J dropped 4 bases, with 11 bases sitting between them. CDR3 protein: CASGLADSDNQPQHF. DNA of the CDR3: TGTGCTAGTGGTTTGGCCGACAGCGATAATCAGCCCCAGCATTTT.